This T cell receptor (beta chain) was sequenced in a study of shared clonotypes between healthy human individuals. Findings and caveats of the study: Relative to memory subsets, naive subsets generally showed larger estimated richness. Non-shared clonotypes had lower generation probabilities than those shared by all four donors.

Produced via immunoSEQ multiplex PCR; TCRdb's table is partial and in-frame only. The sample carries about 380,000 clones, just over 95% recorded once. The CDR3 extends over 21 amino acids. In germline, CDR1 is SSHAT, CDR2 FNYEAQ (reference sequence). With respect to this clone: Its specificity is unknown. Its ends do not fully match the called genes, so a read error is possible.

This chain links TRBV7-7 with TRBJ2-3; D is possibly TRBD1 (6 bases). The TCR originated in a man aged 25 to 40 in good health. Material for sequencing was memory CD8+ T cells sorted from blood. Subset: CD45RO+ cells pooled with CCR7-negative TemRA cells. DNA for the CDR3: TGTGCTAGCAGCCCTGGACCTTGGGGCAGGGGAAAGCGCATCGAGGCAGATACGCAGTATTTT. Translation gives CASSPGPWGRGKRIEADTQYF.